Listed below are T cell receptor beta chains from one sample, sequenced in a study of T cell responses to AZD1222 COVID-19 vaccine. Measured with immunoSEQ multiplex PCR; TCRdb has only the in-frame clones, and not every one. The sample lists 130,000 or so clones, about 92% seen once, with 0.75% to 1% in the top ten. Sequencing was performed on peripheral blood, taken on day 0 of MenACWY control vaccination. The origin of the receptors is an adult in good health. CDR3s leave out the opening cysteine and the closing phenylalanine or tryptophan. Fields, in order: D gene, V gene, J gene, CDR3 protein. The D gene is left open where the match is weak.

NA	TRBV7-2	TRBJ2-1	ASSLRGRSGGYNEQF
NA	TRBV2	TRBJ1-1	ASRGPGTRMNTEAF
TRBD1	TRBV3-1/TRBV3-2	TRBJ1-1	ASSPKTGGGTEAF
TRBD1	TRBV9	TRBJ1-6	ASSVGQGARSPLH
TRBD1	TRBV11-3	TRBJ1-6	ASSLDGQARYLYNSPLH
TRBD1	TRBV2	TRBJ1-1	ASKLGQLDTEAF
TRBD2	TRBV27	TRBJ2-7	ASRSAGASYEQY
NA	TRBV4-1	TRBJ1-1	ASSQMVRLRGNGNTEAF
NA	TRBV2	TRBJ1-1	ASSEQGRAF
NA	TRBV25-1	TRBJ1-5	AVQGHNQPQH
NA	TRBV7-3	TRBJ2-2	ASSSSGGELF
NA	TRBV10-2	TRBJ1-4	ASSALKQGGKLF
TRBD1	TRBV7-8	TRBJ2-7	ASRKDRTRAYEQY
NA	TRBV21-1	TRBJ2-2	ASTVSGLGIGAGELF
NA	TRBV15	TRBJ2-1	ATSLFWSGVSNEQF
NA	TRBV27	TRBJ2-1	ASSQWQGYNEQF
NA	TRBV19	TRBJ1-2	ASSITGNTRLYGYT
NA	TRBV28	TRBJ2-7	ASSPRLGAGPYEQY
NA	TRBV3-1/TRBV3-2	TRBJ1-1	ASSPQRNTEAF
TRBD2	TRBV10-3	TRBJ2-3	AIRGGTSVLDTQY
NA	TRBV6-5	TRBJ2-7	ASSFKRIGIYEQY
NA	TRBV30	TRBJ1-4	AWSPGTSNEKLF
NA	TRBV19	TRBJ1-1	ASSTREDHMNTEAF
NA	TRBV15	TRBJ1-6	ATSYSGDSPLH
TRBD1	TRBV7-8	TRBJ1-5	ASSLGQGALSNQPQH
NA	TRBV14	TRBJ1-2	ASSQDRLGGEHGYT
TRBD1	TRBV6-5	TRBJ1-2	ASSTWTGEGYT
NA	TRBV5-1	TRBJ2-2	ASSVSGGTGELF
NA	TRBV19	TRBJ1-5	ASNSGTLVSRQPQH
NA	TRBV6-5	TRBJ1-1	ASRDWMNTEAF
TRBD2	TRBV28	TRBJ2-1	ASSPPLGTSGINNEQF